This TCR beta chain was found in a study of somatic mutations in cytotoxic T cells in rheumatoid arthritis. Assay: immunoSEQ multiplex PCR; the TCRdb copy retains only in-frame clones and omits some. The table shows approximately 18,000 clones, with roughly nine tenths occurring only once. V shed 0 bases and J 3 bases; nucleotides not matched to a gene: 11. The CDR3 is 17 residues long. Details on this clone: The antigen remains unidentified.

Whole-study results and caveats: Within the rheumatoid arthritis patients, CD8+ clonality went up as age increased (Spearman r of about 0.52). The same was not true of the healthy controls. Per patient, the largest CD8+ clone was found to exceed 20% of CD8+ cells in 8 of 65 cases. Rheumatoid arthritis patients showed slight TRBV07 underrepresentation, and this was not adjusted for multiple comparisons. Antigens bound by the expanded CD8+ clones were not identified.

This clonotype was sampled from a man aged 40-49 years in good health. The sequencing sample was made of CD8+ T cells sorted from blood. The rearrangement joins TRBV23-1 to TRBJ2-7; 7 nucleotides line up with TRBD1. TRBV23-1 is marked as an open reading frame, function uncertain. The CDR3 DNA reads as TGCGCCAGCAGTCAATCGACAGGGAGCCGCGATAGCTACGAGCAGTACTTC. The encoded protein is CASSQSTGSRDSYEQYF.